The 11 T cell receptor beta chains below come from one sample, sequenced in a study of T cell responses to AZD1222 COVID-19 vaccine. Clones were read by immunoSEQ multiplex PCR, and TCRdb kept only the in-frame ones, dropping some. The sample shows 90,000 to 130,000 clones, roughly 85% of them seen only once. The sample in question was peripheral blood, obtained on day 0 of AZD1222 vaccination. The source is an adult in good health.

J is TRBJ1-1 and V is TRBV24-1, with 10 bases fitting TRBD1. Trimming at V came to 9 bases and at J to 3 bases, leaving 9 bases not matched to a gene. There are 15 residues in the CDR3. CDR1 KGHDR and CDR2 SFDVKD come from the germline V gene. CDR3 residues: CATSQTGGKDTEAFF. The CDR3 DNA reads TGTGCCACCTCGCAGACAGGGGGCAAGGACACTGAAGCTTTCTTT.

This CDR3 is CASSVELASGEQYF. CDR3 bases: TGTGCCAGCAGCGTAGAACTCGCCTCCGGCGAGCAGTACTTC. This chain uses TRBV9 with TRBJ2-7; D gene uncertain. CDR3 length: 14 amino acids. Germline CDR1 SGDLS, CDR2 YYNGEE. V was cut by 0 bases and J by 6 bases, with 13 bases left in between.

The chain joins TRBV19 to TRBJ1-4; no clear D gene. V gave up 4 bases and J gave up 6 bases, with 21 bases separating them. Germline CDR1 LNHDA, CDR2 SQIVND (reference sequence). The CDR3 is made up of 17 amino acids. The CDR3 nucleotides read TGTGCCAGTAGTACATTTGGGTCCCTCCTGCTTTATGAAAAACTGTTTTTT. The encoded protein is CASSTFGSLLLYEKLFF.

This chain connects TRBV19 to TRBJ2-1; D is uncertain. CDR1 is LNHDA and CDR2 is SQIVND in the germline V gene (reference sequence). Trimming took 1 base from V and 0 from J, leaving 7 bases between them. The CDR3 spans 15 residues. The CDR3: CASSIAASSYNEQFF. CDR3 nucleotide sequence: TGTGCCAGTAGTATAGCGGCTAGCTCCTACAATGAGCAGTTCTTC. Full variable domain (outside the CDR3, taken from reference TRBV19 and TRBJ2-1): DGGITQSPKYLFRKEGQNVTLSCEQNLNHDAMYWYRQDPGQGLRLIYYSQIVNDFQKGDIAEGYSVSREKKESFPLTVTSAQKNPTAFYLCASSIAASSYNEQFFGPGTRLTVL.

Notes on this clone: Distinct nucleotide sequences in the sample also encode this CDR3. The CDR3 DNA sequence: TGTGCCAGCAGCTTAGCGGGGGCACGCTCTGGGGCCAACGTCCTGACTTTC. This encodes CASSLAGARSGANVLTF. The chain joins TRBV7-2 to TRBJ2-6; TRBD1 might be the D (6 bases). Germline V gene lookup returns CDR1 SGHTA and CDR2 FQGNSA. V was cut by 0 bases and J by 0 bases, with 9 bases left in between. The CDR3 runs to 17 residues.

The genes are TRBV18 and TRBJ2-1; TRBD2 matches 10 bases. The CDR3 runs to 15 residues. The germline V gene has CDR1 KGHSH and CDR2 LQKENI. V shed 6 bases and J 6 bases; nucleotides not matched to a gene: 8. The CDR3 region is CASSQGLAAVNEQFF. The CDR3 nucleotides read TGTGCCAGCTCCCAAGGACTAGCGGCTGTCAATGAGCAGTTCTTC.

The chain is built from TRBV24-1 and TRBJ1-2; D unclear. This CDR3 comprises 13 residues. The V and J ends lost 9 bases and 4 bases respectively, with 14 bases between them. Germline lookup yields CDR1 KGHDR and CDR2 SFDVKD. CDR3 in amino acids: CATGDGRSYGYTF. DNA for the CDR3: TGTGCCACCGGGGATGGCAGGAGCTATGGCTACACCTTC.

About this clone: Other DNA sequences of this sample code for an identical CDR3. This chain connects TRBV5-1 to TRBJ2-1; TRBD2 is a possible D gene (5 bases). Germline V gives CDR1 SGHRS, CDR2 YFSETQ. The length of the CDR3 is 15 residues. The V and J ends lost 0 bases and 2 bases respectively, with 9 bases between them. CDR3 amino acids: CASSLEGGAYNEQFF. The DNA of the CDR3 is TGCGCCAGCAGCTTGGAAGGAGGCGCCTACAATGAGCAGTTCTTC. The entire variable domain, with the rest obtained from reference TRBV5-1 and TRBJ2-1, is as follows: KAGVTQTPRYLIKTRGQQVTLSCSPISGHRSVSWYQQTPGQGLQFLFEYFSETQRNKGNFPGRFSGRQFSNSRSEMNVSTLELGDSALYLCASSLEGGAYNEQFFGPGTRLTVL.

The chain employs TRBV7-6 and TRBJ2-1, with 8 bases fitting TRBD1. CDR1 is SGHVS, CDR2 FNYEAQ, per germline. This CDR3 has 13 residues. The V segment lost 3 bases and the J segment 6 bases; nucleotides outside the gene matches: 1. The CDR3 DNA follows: TGTGCCAGCAGCTTGACAGGGGTCAATGAGCAGTTCTTC. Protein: CASSLTGVNEQFF.

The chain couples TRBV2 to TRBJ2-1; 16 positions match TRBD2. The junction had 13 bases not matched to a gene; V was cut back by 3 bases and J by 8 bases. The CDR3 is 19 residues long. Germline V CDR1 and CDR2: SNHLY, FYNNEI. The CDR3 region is CASSEGLAGGPGLVDEQFF. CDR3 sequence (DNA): TGTGCCAGCAGTGAGGGACTAGCGGGGGGGCCAGGGTTAGTCGATGAGCAGTTCTTC.

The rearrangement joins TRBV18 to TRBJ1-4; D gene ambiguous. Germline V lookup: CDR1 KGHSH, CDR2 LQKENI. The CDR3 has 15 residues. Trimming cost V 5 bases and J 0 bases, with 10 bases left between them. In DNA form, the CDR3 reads TGTGCCAGCTCATCCCTGGGGACAACTAATGAAAAACTGTTTTTT. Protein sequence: CASSSLGTTNEKLFF.